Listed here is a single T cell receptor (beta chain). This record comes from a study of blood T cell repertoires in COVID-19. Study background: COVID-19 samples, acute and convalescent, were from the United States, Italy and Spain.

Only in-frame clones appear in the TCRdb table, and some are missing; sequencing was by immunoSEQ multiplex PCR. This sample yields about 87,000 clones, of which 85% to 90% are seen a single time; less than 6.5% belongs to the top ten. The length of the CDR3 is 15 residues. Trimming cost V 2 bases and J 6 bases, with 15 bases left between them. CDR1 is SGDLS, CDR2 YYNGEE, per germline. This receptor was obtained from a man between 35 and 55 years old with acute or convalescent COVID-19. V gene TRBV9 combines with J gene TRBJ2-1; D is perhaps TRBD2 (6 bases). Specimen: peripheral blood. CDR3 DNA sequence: TGTGCCAGCAGCGTCGTGGCGGGGCCAGGCAATGAGCAGTTCTTC. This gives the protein CASSVVAGPGNEQFF.